At least ten counts were recorded for the clone carrying this T cell receptor beta chain. Its target is unknown. The germline V gene encodes CDR1 SNHLY and CDR2 FYNNEI. The CDR3 consists of 15 residues. The entry originates in a study of blood T cells in healthy people across ages. Healthy individuals of Caucasian origin from Russia, aged about 6 to 100, served as donors. A J-beta primer mix and a sample-barcoded 5' primer were used in a second PCR of about 7 to 11 cycles. Every cDNA molecule bore a tag from a template-switch adaptor containing 12 random nucleotides. TCRdb used MiXCR to reprocess the 5' RACE reads, holding one entry per CDR3 protein. The sample lists over 600,000 distinct CDR3 sequences; 40% to 45% were seen once. Study outcomes and limitations: Versus aged donors, long-lived donors had higher diversity and more naive CD4+ cells.

The V and J genes are TRBV2 and TRBJ2-1; no reliable D call. Judging by the DNA end, TRBJ2-7 fits better; the J call may be wrong. The sequenced sample was blood. The TCR sequence derives from a man at least 80 years old in good health. CDR3 residues: CASIPEPSSYNEQYF. CDR3 nucleotides: TGTGCCAGCATCCCTGAACCAAGCTCCTACAATGAGCAGTACTTC.